A selection of T cell receptor beta chains follows, all from one sample in a study of T cells in localized non-small cell lung cancer. Measured with immunoSEQ multiplex PCR; TCRdb has only the in-frame clones, and not every one. The sample gives around 70,000 clones, 80% to 90% of which show up once; around a fifth is in the top ten. Source: peripheral blood, taken before any cancer treatment. These receptor sequences come from a male donor at least 60 years old with stage III squamous cell lung carcinoma. Both conserved end residues are part of each CDR3.

v_gene	j_gene	CDR3aa
TRBV20-1	TRBJ2-7	CSGQDDYEQYF
TRBV7-2	TRBJ2-5	CASSLIAGGPIETQYF
TRBV2	TRBJ1-6	CASSSRAYNSPLHF
TRBV7-3	TRBJ1-2	CASSLDSNYGYTF
TRBV19	TRBJ1-1	CASSIRAGDTEAFF
TRBV29-1	TRBJ1-1	CSIRQGAENTEAFF
TRBV7-2	TRBJ1-4	CASSYTGREKLFF
TRBV7-9	TRBJ2-1	CASSPKGADEQFF
TRBV7-2	TRBJ1-6	CASSLAPPGNSPLHF
TRBV9	TRBJ2-5	CASSVGTGLGETQYF
TRBV10-2	TRBJ1-1	CASSESPRMNTEAFF
TRBV15	TRBJ1-4	CATSREQGAWEKLFF
TRBV7-2	TRBJ2-3	CASSLDTRTDTQYF
TRBV7-2	TRBJ1-1	CASSPDGRSTEAFF
TRBV5-1	TRBJ2-7	CASSLDGTSAYEQYF
TRBV4-2	TRBJ1-3	CASSQEEGNSGNTIYF
TRBV4-3	TRBJ2-3	CASSLQRGHTDTQYF
TRBV7-9	TRBJ2-2	CASSPQLVSGELFF
TRBV2	TRBJ2-5	CASSGARGLGGETQYF
TRBV2	TRBJ1-5	CASRWQGSGNQPQHF
TRBV14	TRBJ2-3	CASSLRLASTDTQYF
TRBV7-2	TRBJ2-7	CASSLGGGASQYF
TRBV5-3	TRBJ1-1	CARSLDLRNTEAFF
TRBV2	TRBJ1-5	CASILAGGSNQPQHF
TRBV28	TRBJ1-5	CASSLSLGDQPQHF
TRBV18	TRBJ2-2	CASSPLRTESINTGELFF
TRBV19	TRBJ1-4	CASSTSGDQLFF
TRBV10-1	TRBJ2-6	CASSDLPSISGANVLTF